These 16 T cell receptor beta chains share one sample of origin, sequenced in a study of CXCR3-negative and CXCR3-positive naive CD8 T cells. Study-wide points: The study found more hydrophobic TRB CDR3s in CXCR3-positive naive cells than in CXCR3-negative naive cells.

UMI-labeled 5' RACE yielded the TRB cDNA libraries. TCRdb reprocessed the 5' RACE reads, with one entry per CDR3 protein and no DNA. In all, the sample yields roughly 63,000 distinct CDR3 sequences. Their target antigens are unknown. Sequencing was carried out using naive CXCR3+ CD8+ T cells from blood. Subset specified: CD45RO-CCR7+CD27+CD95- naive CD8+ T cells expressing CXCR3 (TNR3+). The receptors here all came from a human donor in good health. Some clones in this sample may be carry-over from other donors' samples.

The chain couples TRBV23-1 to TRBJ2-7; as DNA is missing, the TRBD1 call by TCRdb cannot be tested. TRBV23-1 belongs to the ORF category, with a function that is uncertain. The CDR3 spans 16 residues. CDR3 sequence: CASSQEACDRFYEQYF.

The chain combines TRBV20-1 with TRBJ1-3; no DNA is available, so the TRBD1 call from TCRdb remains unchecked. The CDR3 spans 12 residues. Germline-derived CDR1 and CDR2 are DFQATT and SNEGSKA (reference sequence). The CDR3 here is CSAPPPKNTIYF.

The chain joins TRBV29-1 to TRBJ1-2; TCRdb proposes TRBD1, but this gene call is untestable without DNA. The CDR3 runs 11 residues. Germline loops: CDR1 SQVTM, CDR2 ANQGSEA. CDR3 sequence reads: CSGGQDGGYTF.

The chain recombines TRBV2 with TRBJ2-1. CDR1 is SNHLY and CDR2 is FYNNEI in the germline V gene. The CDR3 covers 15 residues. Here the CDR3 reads CASSETASSYNEQFF.

The CDR3 is CASSFGEEQFF. V gene TRBV5-5 combines with J gene TRBJ2-1. This CDR3 has 11 amino acids. Germline CDR1 SGHKS, CDR2 YYEKEE (reference sequence).

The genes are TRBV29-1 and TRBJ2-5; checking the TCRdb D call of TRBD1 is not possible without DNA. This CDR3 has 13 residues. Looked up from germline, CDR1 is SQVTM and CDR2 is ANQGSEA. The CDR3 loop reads CSVDRGDEETQYF. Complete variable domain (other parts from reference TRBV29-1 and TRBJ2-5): SAVISQKPSRDICQRGTSLTIQCQVDSQVTMMFWYRQQPGQSLTLIATANQGSEATYESGFVIDKFPISRPNLTFSTLTVSNMSPEDSSIYLCSVDRGDEETQYFGPGTRLLVL.

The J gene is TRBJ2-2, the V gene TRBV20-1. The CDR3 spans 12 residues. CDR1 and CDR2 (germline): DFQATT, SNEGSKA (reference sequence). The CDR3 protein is CSAPRHAGELLF.

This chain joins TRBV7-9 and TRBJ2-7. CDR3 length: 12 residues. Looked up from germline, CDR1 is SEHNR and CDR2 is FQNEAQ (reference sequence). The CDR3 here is CASSLEQCEQYF. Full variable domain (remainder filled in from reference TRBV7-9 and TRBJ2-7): DTGVSQNPRHKITKRGQNVTFRCDPISEHNRLYWYRQTLGQGPEFLTYFQNEAQLEKSRLLSDRFSAERPKGSFSTLEIQRTEQGDSAMYLCASSLEQCEQYFGPGTRLTVT.

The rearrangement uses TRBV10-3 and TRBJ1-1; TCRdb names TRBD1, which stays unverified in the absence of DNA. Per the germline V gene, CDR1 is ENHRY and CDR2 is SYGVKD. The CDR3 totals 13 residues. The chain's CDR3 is CAISELQGFEAFF.

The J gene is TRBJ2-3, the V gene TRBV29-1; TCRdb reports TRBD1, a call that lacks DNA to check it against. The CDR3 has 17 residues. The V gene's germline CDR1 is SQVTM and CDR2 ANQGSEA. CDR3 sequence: CSVEDLIWAGNTDTQYF.

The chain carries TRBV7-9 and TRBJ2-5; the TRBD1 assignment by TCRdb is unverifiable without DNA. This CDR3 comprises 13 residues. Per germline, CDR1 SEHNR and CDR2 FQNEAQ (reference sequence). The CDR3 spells CASSPTGRETQYF.

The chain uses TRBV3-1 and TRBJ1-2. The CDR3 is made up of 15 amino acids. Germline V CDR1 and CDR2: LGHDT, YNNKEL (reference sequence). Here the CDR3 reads CASSQELVGPVGYTF. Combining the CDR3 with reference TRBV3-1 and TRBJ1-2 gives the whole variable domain DTAVSQTPKYLVTQMGNDKSIKCEQNLGHDTMYWYKQDSKKFLKIMFSYNNKELIINETVPNRFSPKSPDKAHLNLHINSLELGDSAVYFCASSQELVGPVGYTFGSGTRLTVV.

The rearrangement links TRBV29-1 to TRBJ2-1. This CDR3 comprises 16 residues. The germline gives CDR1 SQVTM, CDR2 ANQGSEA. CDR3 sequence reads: CSVENPDRTTYNEQFF.

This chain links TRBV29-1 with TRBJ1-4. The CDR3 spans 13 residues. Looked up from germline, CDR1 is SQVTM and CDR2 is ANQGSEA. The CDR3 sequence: CSVGVLENEKLFF.

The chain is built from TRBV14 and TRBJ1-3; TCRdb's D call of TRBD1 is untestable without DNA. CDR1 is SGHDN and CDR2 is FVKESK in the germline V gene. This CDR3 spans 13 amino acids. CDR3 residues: CASRWTGAHTIYF.

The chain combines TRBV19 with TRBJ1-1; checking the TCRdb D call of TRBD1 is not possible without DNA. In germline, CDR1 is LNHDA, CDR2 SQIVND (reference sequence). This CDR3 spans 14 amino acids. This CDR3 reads CASSIAGDNTEAFF.